Only a few counts were recorded for the clone carrying this TCR beta chain. Its antigen is not identified. This record belongs to a study of T-cell memory formation after mild COVID-19. Study in general: TCR clustering was largely donor specific. The study's findings and limits: Some clones that responded were present in memory (sampled pre-infection), which suggests cross-reactive memory joined. Whereas later expanders leaned CD4+, clones contracting day 15 to 85 showed a balanced CD4/CD8 makeup. Proof of SARS-CoV-2 specificity was absent for the second-wave clones that crested on day 37.

TCRdb passed the 5' RACE reads through MiXCR, listing each CDR3 protein once. The sample holds approximately 150,000 distinct CDR3 sequences, about 14% seen once. CDR3 length equals 15 residues. Between the trimmed V and J ends, which lost 3 bases and 0 bases, there was a span of 9 bases. Germline V gives CDR1 SGHAT, CDR2 FQNNGV. Sequences were obtained from PBMCs or a T cell subset sorted from them (not recorded which). The rearrangement links TRBV11-2 to TRBJ2-1; D is uncertain. The source is an adult woman who had mild COVID-19 (a few samples of this study predate the infection). Cell type and time point are not known. This CDR3 is CASSLVRSSYNEQFF. The CDR3 nucleotides are TGTGCCAGCAGCTTGGTACGGAGCTCCTACAATGAGCAGTTCTTC.